This T cell receptor beta chain was identified during a study of post-analysis software for immune sequencing data. Points from the study as a whole: Compared with controls, patients had more of roughly five TRBV segments, including TRBV5-6, TRBV5-1 and TRBV20-1.

Note on this clonotype: Antigen: not known.

Libraries were made from TCR beta cDNA, and they carried unique molecular identifiers. TCRdb independently ran MiXCR on the PCR reads; one entry per CDR3 protein. Seen here are 750,000 to 950,000 distinct CDR3 sequences, about 45% observed once, and the top ten hold roughly 4.4%. Germline V gene data show CDR1 as MNHNS and CDR2 as SASEGT. V shed 7 bases and J 9 bases; nucleotides not matched to a gene: 9. The length of the CDR3 is 13 residues. This rearrangement joins TRBV6-1 to TRBJ1-5; the match to TRBD1 covers 7 bases. Sequencing was carried out using blood. This TCR was recovered from a girl aged 5-17 years with multiple sclerosis. This CDR3 reads CASKGIPGGPQHF. The DNA for the CDR3 is TGTGCCAGCAAGGGGATCCCAGGGGGGCCCCAGCATTTT.